One sample yielded the 29 T cell receptor beta chains listed below, sequenced in a study of control samples from healthy donors and cancer patients. Assay: immunoSEQ multiplex PCR; the TCRdb copy retains only in-frame clones and omits some. Of 130,000 to 150,000 clones listed, about 94% are singletons. Sequencing was performed on PBMCs. Every receptor here comes from a man aged 60 to 69 with colorectal cancer.

The chain carries TRBV29-1 and TRBJ2-4, with 12 bases fitting TRBD1. The CDR3 extends over 16 amino acids. V lost 7 bases and J lost 0; bases outside the gene matches: 7. The germline CDR1 and CDR2 sequences are SQVTM and ANQGSEA. CDR3 nucleotide sequence: TGCAGCGGGGAGGGGACAGGGGGCATAGCCAAAAACATTCAGTACTTC. It translates to CSGEGTGGIAKNIQYF.

Remarks on this clone: The same CDR3 is also encoded by other DNA sequences in this sample. The V gene is TRBV3-1 (or the pseudogene TRBV3-2), the J gene TRBJ1-3; unclear D gene. The CDR3 is 14 amino acids. Trimming took off 1 base at V and 1 base at J, with 5 bases between the two ends. Germline CDR1 is LGHDT and CDR2 is YNNKEL (reference sequence). The CDR3 reads CASSQAVSGNTIYF. Here the CDR3 DNA reads TGTGCCAGCAGCCAAGCCGTTTCTGGAAACACCATATATTTT.

The genes are TRBV7-9 and TRBJ2-7, with D perhaps being TRBD1 or TRBD2 (5 bases each). The CDR3 has 15 amino acids. V was trimmed by 5 bases and J by 2 bases, leaving 16 bases between them. Germline-derived CDR1 and CDR2 are SEHNR and FQNEAQ (reference sequence). The CDR3 region is CASSQTGTGTYEQYF. CDR3 nucleotide sequence: TGTGCCAGCAGCCAGACCGGGACGGGGACCTACGAGCAGTACTTC. Full variable domain (remainder filled in from reference TRBV7-9 and TRBJ2-7): DTGVSQNPRHKITKRGQNVTFRCDPISEHNRLYWYRQTLGQGPEFLTYFQNEAQLEKSRLLSDRFSAERPKGSFSTLEIQRTEQGDSAMYLCASSQTGTGTYEQYFGPGTRLTVT.

V is TRBV6-5 and J is TRBJ2-7; the match to TRBD1 covers 8 bases. This CDR3 is built from 13 residues. Trimming removed 9 bases from V and 4 bases from J; junction bases left unmatched: 8. Looked up from germline, CDR1 is MNHEY and CDR2 is SVGAGI. CDR3 region: CASKRTGNYEQYF. In DNA, the CDR3 is TGTGCCAGTAAAAGGACAGGGAATTACGAGCAGTACTTC.

The rearrangement uses TRBV13 and TRBJ1-2; 10 bases match TRBD1. Germline CDR1 and CDR2: PRHDT and FYEKMQ (reference sequence). V lost 3 bases to trimming and J lost 2 bases; unmatched junction nucleotides: 0. The CDR3 spans 14 residues. CDR3 residues: CASSLGQGNYGYTF. CDR3 nucleotides: TGTGCCAGCAGCTTGGGACAGGGGAACTATGGCTACACCTTC.

This chain connects TRBV7-5 to TRBJ1-6. TRBV7-5 is noted as a pseudogene. This CDR3 contains 15 residues. Here the CDR3 reads CARSLGPMGNSPLHF. CDR3 bases: TGTGCCAGAAGCTTGGGACCCATGGGTAATTCACCCCTCCACTTT.

The chain combines TRBV5-1 with TRBJ1-5; 8 bases align to TRBD1. Germline V lookup: CDR1 SGHRS, CDR2 YFSETQ. The ends lost 3 bases at V and 0 bases at J; junction bases unmatched: 11. This CDR3 contains 18 residues. CDR3 DNA: TGCGCCAGCAGCTCCTTGGGGCAGGGGGCCTATAGCAATCAGCCCCAGCATTTT. Translated: CASSSLGQGAYSNQPQHF. Using reference TRBV5-1 and TRBJ1-5 for the parts outside the CDR3, the full variable domain is KAGVTQTPRYLIKTRGQQVTLSCSPISGHRSVSWYQQTPGQGLQFLFEYFSETQRNKGNFPGRFSGRQFSNSRSEMNVSTLELGDSALYLCASSSLGQGAYSNQPQHFGDGTRLSIL.

V is TRBV7-2 and J is TRBJ2-7, with D perhaps TRBD1 or TRBD2 (5 bases each). The V end was cut by 1 base, the J end by 3 bases, with 10 bases between. The CDR3 covers 14 residues. Per the germline V gene, CDR1 is SGHTA and CDR2 is FQGNSA. CDR3 residues: CASSLGGVNYEQYF. CDR3 sequence (DNA): TGTGCCAGCAGCTTAGGAGGGGTCAACTACGAGCAGTACTTC.

The gene calls are TRBV19 and TRBJ1-1; 8 positions agree with TRBD1. Looked up from germline, CDR1 is LNHDA and CDR2 is SQIVND (reference sequence). Trimming at V came to 3 bases and at J to 2 bases, leaving 2 bases not matched to a gene. The CDR3 sequence is 14 residues long. The CDR3 here is CASSIDRGNTEAFF. CDR3 in DNA: TGTGCCAGTAGTATCGACAGGGGAAACACTGAAGCTTTCTTT.

The V gene is TRBV5-4, the J gene TRBJ2-5; D not resolved. Germline V gene lookup returns CDR1 SGHNT and CDR2 YYREEE (reference sequence). This CDR3 has 13 residues. The V and J ends lost 2 bases and 0 bases respectively, with 5 bases between them. Here the CDR3 reads CASSLPDQETQYF. DNA of the CDR3: TGTGCCAGCAGCTTACCCGACCAAGAGACCCAGTACTTC.

This chain links TRBV9 with TRBJ1-2; a possible D gene is TRBD1 (6 bases). This CDR3 contains 16 residues. CDR1 is SGDLS and CDR2 is YYNGEE in the germline V gene. V was pared by 3 bases and J by 2 bases, with 17 bases between. The CDR3 coding sequence is TGTGCCAGCAGCGAGAGGGGGAACTCTTACAACTATGGCTACACCTTC. It yields the protein CASSERGNSYNYGYTF.

This clone occurred a few times. The genes are TRBV10-1 and TRBJ1-6, with D perhaps matching TRBD1 (5 bases). The CDR3 spans 15 residues. The germline CDR1 and CDR2 sequences are WNHNN and SYGVQD (reference sequence). V was cut by 6 bases and J by 7 bases, with 16 bases left in between. The CDR3 DNA reads as TGCGCCAGCAGAGGTAGAGGGGCGCGGAATTCACCCCTCCACTTT. Its protein is CASRGRGARNSPLHF.

This clone was picked up one time. This chain connects TRBV9 to TRBJ2-3; maybe TRBD2 (6 bases). Trimming pared 0 bases from V and 0 bases from J, leaving 11 bases between. This CDR3 has 16 amino acids. Germline V CDR1 and CDR2: SGDLS, YYNGEE. The CDR3 DNA reads as TGTGCCAGCAGCGTAGGACCGGCGGGGAGCACAGATACGCAGTATTTT. As protein: CASSVGPAGSTDTQYF.

The V call is TRBV11-3, the J call TRBJ2-7, with TRBD2 matching over 8 bases. J gave up 0 bases and V 1 base, and 2 bases lay outside the gene matches. CDR3 length equals 15 residues. Germline V gives CDR1 SGHNT, CDR2 YENEEA. The CDR3 region has the DNA TGTGCCAGCAGCTTAGGCGGGGGGTTCTCCTACGAGCAGTACTTC. This translates into CASSLGGGFSYEQYF.

V and J are TRBV5-1 and TRBJ2-3, with 8 bases aligning to TRBD2. CDR1 is SGHRS and CDR2 is YFSETQ in the germline V gene. CDR3 size: 16 residues. With V trimmed by 1 base and J by 0 bases, 4 bases remained unmatched. The CDR3 region is CASSLIRGGSTDTQYF. As DNA, the CDR3 is TGCGCCAGCAGCTTGATACGCGGGGGGAGCACAGATACGCAGTATTTT.

The chain combines TRBV20-1 with TRBJ1-1; no clear D. Deletions cut 3 bases from V and 1 base from J, with 6 bases between. CDR1 and CDR2 (germline): DFQATT, SNEGSKA (reference sequence). There are 12 residues in the CDR3. CDR3 sequence reads: CSASLENTEAFF. The CDR3, as DNA: TGCAGTGCTAGTTTGGAGAACACTGAAGCTTTCTTT.

The rearrangement links TRBV5-4 to TRBJ2-1; 12 bases align to TRBD2. CDR1 is SGHNT, CDR2 YYREEE, per germline (reference sequence). The CDR3 totals 16 residues. V was clipped by 3 bases and J by 2 bases; unmatched bases: 3. The CDR3 DNA reads as TGTGCCAGCAGCTCCTCTAGCGGGGGGGCCTACAATGAGCAGTTCTTC. Encoded protein: CASSSSSGGAYNEQFF.

The CDR3 DNA reads TGTGCCAGCACCCCGGGTGGTAGCCCTAGCTATGGCTACACCTTC. As protein: CASTPGGSPSYGYTF. The chain employs TRBV7-8 and TRBJ1-2; D is uncertain. The CDR3 runs 15 residues. Trimming cost V 7 bases and J 4 bases, with 19 bases left between them. CDR1 SGHVS and CDR2 FQNEAQ come from the germline V gene.

This chain's CDR3 is CASSPRDRGCGLAKNIQYF. The CDR3, as DNA: TGTGCCAGCAGCCCCCGGGACAGGGGATGTGGACTGGCCAAAAACATTCAGTACTTC. The chain has TRBV21-1 and TRBJ2-4; the tabulated D call, TRBD1, remains unverified against the DNA. TRBV21-1 is termed a pseudogene. This CDR3 contains 19 residues.

The chain recombines TRBV5-4 with TRBJ2-3; 9 bases are shared with TRBD2. Germline values: CDR1 SGHNT, CDR2 YYREEE (reference sequence). The trim removed 2 bases at V and 3 bases at J, leaving 7 bases unmatched. This CDR3 has 16 amino acids. The CDR3: CASSLRVAGDTDTQYF. The CDR3 DNA is TGTGCCAGCAGCTTAAGGGTAGCGGGGGATACAGATACGCAGTATTTT.

A single count supports this clone. The rearrangement joins TRBV6-1 to TRBJ1-4, with 7 positions matching TRBD1. V was clipped by 4 bases and J by 0 bases; unmatched bases: 14. Looked up from germline, CDR1 is MNHNS and CDR2 is SASEGT. The length of the CDR3 is 19 residues. The CDR3 protein is CASSAAPGTEPATNEKLFF. For the CDR3, the DNA is TGTGCCAGCAGTGCCGCCCCCGGGACAGAACCTGCAACTAATGAAAAACTGTTTTTT.

The chain links TRBV19 to TRBJ1-2; 7 bases match TRBD1. CDR3 size: 16 residues. V dropped 10 bases and J dropped 3; count of bases not matched to a gene: 17. Germline CDR1 reads LNHDA; CDR2 reads SQIVND (reference sequence). Here the CDR3 DNA reads TGTGCCACCAGCGGGAACAGGGGCGTTGGGGACTATGGCTACACCTTC. This gives the protein CATSGNRGVGDYGYTF.

In DNA form, the CDR3 reads TGTGCCAGCAGTGAAGTGGGCGGGGGGGCTCAGTTCTTC. Encoded protein: CASSEVGGGAQFF. V gene TRBV6-1 combines with J gene TRBJ2-1; 9 nucleotides line up with TRBD2. Losses at the gene ends were 1 base for V and 13 bases for J; bases not matched to a gene: 5. The CDR3 loop spans 13 amino acids. The germline CDR1 and CDR2 sequences are MNHNS and SASEGT.

This sequence joins TRBV4-1 and TRBJ1-2; unclear D gene. V gave up 0 bases and J gave up 5 bases, with 13 bases separating them. CDR3 length: 15 amino acids. Looked up from germline, CDR1 is MGHRA and CDR2 is YSYEKL. CDR3 bases: TGCGCCAGCAGCCAAGAGACGGCGGGTCTTTATGGCTACACCTTC. Its protein is CASSQETAGLYGYTF.

The chain links TRBV27 to TRBJ1-1; D unclear. Germline loops: CDR1 MNHEY, CDR2 SMNVEV (reference sequence). This CDR3 contains 16 residues. V gave up 5 bases and J gave up 4 bases, with 20 bases separating them. CDR3 region: CASSQKPPPTSTEAFF. The CDR3 DNA is TGTGCCAGCAGTCAAAAGCCCCCCCCAACTAGCACTGAAGCTTTCTTT.

The rearrangement links TRBV6-2 or TRBV6-3 to TRBJ2-3; D is perhaps TRBD2 (5 bases). This CDR3 contains 12 residues. Looked up from germline, CDR1 is MNHEY and CDR2 is SVGEGT. Deletions cut 2 bases from V and 8 bases from J, with 8 bases between. CDR3 protein: CASSYRAGTQYF. The CDR3 DNA reads TGTGCCAGCAGTTACAGGGCGGGTACGCAGTATTTT.

The chain carries TRBV2 and TRBJ2-3; weak D call: TRBD1 (6 bases). Between the trimmed V and J ends, which lost 6 bases and 1 base, there was a span of 8 bases. The CDR3 is 13 amino acids. Germline V gene lookup returns CDR1 SNHLY and CDR2 FYNNEI. The CDR3 bases are TGTGCCAGCAGCCGACAGGGCACAGATACGCAGTATTTT. This translates into CASSRQGTDTQYF. Complete variable domain (other parts from reference TRBV2 and TRBJ2-3): EPEVTQTPSHQVTQMGQEVILRCVPISNHLYFYWYRQILGQKVEFLVSFYNNEISEKSEIFDDQFSVERPDGSNFTLKIRSTKLEDSAMYFCASSRQGTDTQYFGPGTRLTVL.

The chain has TRBV6-4 and TRBJ2-5, with a tentative D call TRBD2 (5 bases). Trimming pared 4 bases from V and 4 bases from J, leaving 13 bases between. This CDR3 has 14 amino acids. CDR1 and CDR2 from the germline V gene are MRHNA and SNTAGT. The CDR3 DNA sequence: TGTGCCAGCAGTGTTAACGGAGGCCCAGAGACCCAGTACTTC. This codes for CASSVNGGPETQYF.

The chain is built from TRBV30 and TRBJ2-3; 9 bases are a match to TRBD2. Per the germline V gene, CDR1 is GTSNPN and CDR2 is SVGIG (reference sequence). V lost 5 bases, J lost 1 base, and 4 bases stayed unmatched. The CDR3 loop spans 14 amino acids. In nucleotides, the CDR3 is TGTGCCTGGGGAATAGCGGGGGGCACAGATACGCAGTATTTT. It is translated as CAWGIAGGTDTQYF. Looking up the rest from reference TRBV30 and TRBJ2-3 gives the full variable domain: SQTIHQWPATLVQPVGSPLSLECTVEGTSNPNLYWYRQAAGRGLQLLFYSVGIGQISSEVPQNLSASRPQDRQFILSSKKLLLSDSGFYLCAWGIAGGTDTQYFGPGTRLTVL.